The T cell receptor (beta chain) under discussion was sequenced for a study of cytomegalovirus exposure and HLA in healthy donors. General study points: Looking again later, the authors saw that most CMV-associated TCR beta chains seemed HLA-restricted.

Both 60 Vbeta primers and 13 Jbeta primers went into the PCR. Only in-frame clones appear in the TCRdb table, and some are missing; sequencing was by immunoSEQ multiplex PCR. The table lists 150,000 to 200,000 clones, around 83% of them singletons. Trimming pared 5 bases from V and 4 bases from J, leaving 14 bases between. The CDR3 runs to 15 residues. CDR1 is LNHDA and CDR2 is SQIVND in the germline V gene (reference sequence). As concerns this clone: The antigen is not known.

The sequence was obtained from a young man in good health and CMV-seropositive. This chain uses TRBV19 with TRBJ2-2; TRBD2 is a possible D gene (6 bases). The sequenced material came from PBMCs. CDR3 loop: CASSAAGKRTGELFF. Here the CDR3 DNA reads TGTGCCAGTAGTGCCGCGGGGAAGCGCACCGGGGAGCTGTTTTTT. The variable domain in full, with the rest retrieved from reference TRBV19 and TRBJ2-2, is DGGITQSPKYLFRKEGQNVTLSCEQNLNHDAMYWYRQDPGQGLRLIYYSQIVNDFQKGDIAEGYSVSREKKESFPLTVTSAQKNPTAFYLCASSAAGKRTGELFFGEGSRLTVL.